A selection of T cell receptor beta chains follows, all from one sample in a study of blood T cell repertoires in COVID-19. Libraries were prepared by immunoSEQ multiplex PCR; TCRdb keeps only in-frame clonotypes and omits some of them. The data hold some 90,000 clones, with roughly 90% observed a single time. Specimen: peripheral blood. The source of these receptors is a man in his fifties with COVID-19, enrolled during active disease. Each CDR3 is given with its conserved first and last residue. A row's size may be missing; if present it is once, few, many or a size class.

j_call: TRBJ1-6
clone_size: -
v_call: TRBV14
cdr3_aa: CASSEWGLGNSPLHF

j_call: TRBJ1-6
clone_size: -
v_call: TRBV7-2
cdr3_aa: CASSTTGGSAPHSPLHF

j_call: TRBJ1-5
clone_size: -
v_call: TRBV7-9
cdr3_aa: CASSLGRGLQPQHF

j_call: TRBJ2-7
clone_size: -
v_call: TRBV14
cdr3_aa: CASSQGWGGRGFYEQYF

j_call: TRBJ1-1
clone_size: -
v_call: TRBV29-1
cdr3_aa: CSVEEGGGGTEAFF

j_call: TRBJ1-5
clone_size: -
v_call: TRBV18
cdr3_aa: CASSPGTGNNQPQHF

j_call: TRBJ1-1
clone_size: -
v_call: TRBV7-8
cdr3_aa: CASTTQSRGAGQSREAFF

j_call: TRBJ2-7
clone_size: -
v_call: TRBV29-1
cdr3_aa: CSVRTGGHEQYF

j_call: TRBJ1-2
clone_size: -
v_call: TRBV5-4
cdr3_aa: CASSLLGQGSVGYTF

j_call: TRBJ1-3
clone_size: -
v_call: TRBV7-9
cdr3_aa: CASSLETGGFSGNTIYF

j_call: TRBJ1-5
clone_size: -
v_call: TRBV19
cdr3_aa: CASSNRTGRGNQPQHF

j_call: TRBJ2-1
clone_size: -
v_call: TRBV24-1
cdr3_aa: CATRVAGTSSYNEQFF

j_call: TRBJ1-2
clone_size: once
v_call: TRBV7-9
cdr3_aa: CASSSGQELIFHGYTF

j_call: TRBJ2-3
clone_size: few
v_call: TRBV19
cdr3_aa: CASRLSGDTQYF

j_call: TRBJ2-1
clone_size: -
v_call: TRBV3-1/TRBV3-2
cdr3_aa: CASSHKQGAYEQFF

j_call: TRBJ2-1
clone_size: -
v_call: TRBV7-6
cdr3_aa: CASSFYGGGIGSEQFF

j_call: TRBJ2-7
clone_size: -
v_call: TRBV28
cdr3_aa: CASSPGSQGSNEQYF

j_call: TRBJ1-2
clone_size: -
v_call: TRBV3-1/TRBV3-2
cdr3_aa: CASSQLRANYGYTF

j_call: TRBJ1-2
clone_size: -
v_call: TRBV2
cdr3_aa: CASSDGVYAYGYTF

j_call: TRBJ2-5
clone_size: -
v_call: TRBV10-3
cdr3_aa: CAIRGTEETQYF

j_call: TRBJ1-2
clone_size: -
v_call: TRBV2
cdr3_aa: CASTLTGDYGYTF

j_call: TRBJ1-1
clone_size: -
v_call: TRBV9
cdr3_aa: CASSVGSGGWEAEAFF

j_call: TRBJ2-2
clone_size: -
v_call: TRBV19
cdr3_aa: CASSIDGQNTGELFF

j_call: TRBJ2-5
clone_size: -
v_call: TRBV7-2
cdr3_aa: CASSPSSGNQETQYF

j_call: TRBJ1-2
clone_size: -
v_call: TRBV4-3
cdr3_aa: CASSDGTGGSWPGYTF

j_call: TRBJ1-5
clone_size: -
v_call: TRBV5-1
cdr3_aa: CASSAYSNQPQHF

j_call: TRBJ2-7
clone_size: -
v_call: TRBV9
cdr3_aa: CASSTRQGTGEQYF

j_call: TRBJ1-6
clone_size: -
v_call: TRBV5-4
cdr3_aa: CASSTNTGLPLHF

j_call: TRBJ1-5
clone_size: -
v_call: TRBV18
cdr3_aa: CASSPTSGVGLVRPQHF

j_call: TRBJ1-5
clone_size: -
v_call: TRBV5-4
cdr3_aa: CASSFRGQTGGGNQPQHF

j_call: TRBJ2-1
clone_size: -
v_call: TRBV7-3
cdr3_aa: CASSLTGDSYNEQFF

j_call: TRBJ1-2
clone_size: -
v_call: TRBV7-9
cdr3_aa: CASSYYPGQGSSGYGYTF

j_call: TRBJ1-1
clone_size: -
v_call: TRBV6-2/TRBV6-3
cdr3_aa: CASSYSETYTEAFF

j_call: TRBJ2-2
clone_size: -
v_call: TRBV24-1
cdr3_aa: CATSGELNTGELFF

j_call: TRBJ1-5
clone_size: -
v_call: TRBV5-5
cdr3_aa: CASNLRGGPQHF

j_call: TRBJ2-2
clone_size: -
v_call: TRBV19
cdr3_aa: CASSPGTGDTGELFF

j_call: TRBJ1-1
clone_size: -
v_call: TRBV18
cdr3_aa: CASSQGTNTEAFF

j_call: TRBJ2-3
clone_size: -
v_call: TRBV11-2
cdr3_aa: CASSYDQGDTQYF

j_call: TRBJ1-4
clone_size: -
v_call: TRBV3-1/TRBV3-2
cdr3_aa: CASSPWDSNEKLFF

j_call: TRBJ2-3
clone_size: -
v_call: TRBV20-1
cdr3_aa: CSASSFLAEDTDTQYF

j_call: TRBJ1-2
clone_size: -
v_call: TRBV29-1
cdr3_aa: CSVEGAPGYTF

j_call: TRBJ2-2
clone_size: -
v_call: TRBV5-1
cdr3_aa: CASSSLGPVFLNTGELFF

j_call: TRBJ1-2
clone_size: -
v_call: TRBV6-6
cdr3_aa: CASSAGGRNYGYTF

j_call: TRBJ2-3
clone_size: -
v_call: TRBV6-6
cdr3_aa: CASVGSGTDTQYF

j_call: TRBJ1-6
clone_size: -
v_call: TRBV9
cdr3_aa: CASSPQAQTNSPLHF

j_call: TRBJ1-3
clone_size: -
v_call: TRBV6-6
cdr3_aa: CASSSVTTGNTIYF

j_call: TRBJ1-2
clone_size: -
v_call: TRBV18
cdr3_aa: CASSTDVRANYGYTF

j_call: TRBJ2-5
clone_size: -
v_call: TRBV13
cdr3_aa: CASSTKGGAQETQYF

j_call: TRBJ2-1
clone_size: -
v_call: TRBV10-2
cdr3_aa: CASSDVRLAGVYNEQFF

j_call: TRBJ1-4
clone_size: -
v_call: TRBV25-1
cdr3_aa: CASTGEEKLFF

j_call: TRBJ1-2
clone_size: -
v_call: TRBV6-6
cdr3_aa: CASSPREAYISNYGYTF

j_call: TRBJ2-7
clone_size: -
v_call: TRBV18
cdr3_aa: CASSQEDRTTYEQYF

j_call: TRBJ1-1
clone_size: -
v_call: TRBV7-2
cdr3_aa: CASSPEIGRAFF

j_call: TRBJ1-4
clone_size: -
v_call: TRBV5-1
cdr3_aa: CASSFGTGDEKLFF

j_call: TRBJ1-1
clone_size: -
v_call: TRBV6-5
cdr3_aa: CASSIQGNTEAFF

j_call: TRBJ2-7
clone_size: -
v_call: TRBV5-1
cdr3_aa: CASSSGSVRSLEQYF